The clone carrying this T cell receptor beta chain was observed once. The CDR3 sequence is 14 residues long. Germline CDR1 LNHDA, CDR2 SQIVND (reference sequence). With 6 bases removed from V and 2 bases from J, the gap between germline ends came to 12 bases. 13 Jbeta primers and 60 Vbeta primers were used for the PCR. This table comes from immunoSEQ multiplex PCR, and its TCRdb copy is limited to in-frame clones, with some not included. Of roughly 99,000 clones in the sample, around 76% were seen once. This specimen belongs to a study of cytomegalovirus exposure and HLA in healthy donors. The origin of this receptor is a man aged 18 to 29 in good health and CMV-seronegative. The sequenced sample was PBMCs. The rearrangement uses TRBV19 and TRBJ2-3; D gene unclear. CDR3 bases: TGTGCCAGTAGGACAAGCCGGAACACAGATACGCAGTATTTT. It translates to CASRTSRNTDTQYF. The whole variable domain, filled in from reference TRBV19 and TRBJ2-3, reads DGGITQSPKYLFRKEGQNVTLSCEQNLNHDAMYWYRQDPGQGLRLIYYSQIVNDFQKGDIAEGYSVSREKKESFPLTVTSAQKNPTAFYLCASRTSRNTDTQYFGPGTRLTVL.